This TCR beta chain appears in the sequencing data of a study of metastatic and nonmetastatic thyroid tumors. The overall study: A comparison of repertoires was made across blood and tumor or nodule tissue from malignant and benign thyroid patients. Study-wide results and caveats: Significantly greater TCR beta diversity was reportedly found in malignant thyroid tumors than in benign nodules (in blood and tumor).

Original data processing: The study built a papillary thyroid cancer distant-metastasis classifier from CDR3 differences across clinicopathological groups. TCRdb re-clonotyped the PCR reads through MiXCR. These V and J calls originate from TCRdb's pipeline instead of the authors' own analysis. The table lists several thousand clones, roughly 14% of them singletons. This clone was seen at least ten times. Antigen specificity is unknown. None of the patients had undergone any treatment ahead of thyroid surgery. The CDR3 loop spans 16 amino acids. Germline assignment: CDR1 MGHRA and CDR2 YSYEKL. V was cut by 1 base and J by 7 bases, with 14 bases left in between.

The receptor was isolated from a female donor with papillary thyroid cancer or a benign thyroid nodule (not recorded which). Some clones in this sample may be carry-over from other donors' samples. The specimen was blood. The chain carries TRBV4-1 and TRBJ1-6; the D is unclear. CDR3 nucleotide sequence: TGCGCCAGCAGCCAAGGTACACCTCAGAGGAATTCACCCCTCCACTTT. This encodes CASSQGTPQRNSPLHF.